This TCR beta chain was recorded in a study of shared clonotypes between healthy human individuals. Memory CD4+ cells were the fraction left after CD45RA+ naive selection. Study-wide findings and caveats: Naive subsets generally had larger estimated richness than memory subsets. Relative to their counterparts shared across all four donors, non-shared clonotypes exhibited diminished generation probabilities. Shared clonotypes: roughly 5% naive CD4, roughly 4% naive CD8, roughly 2.4% memory CD4, approximately 0.37% memory CD8.

Using immunoSEQ multiplex PCR, the repertoire was profiled, and TCRdb retains in-frame clones only, with some absent. The data hold a few million clones, with around nine tenths observed a single time. In regard to this clone: The antigen remains unidentified. The identical CDR3 is also encoded by other nucleotide sequences in the sample.

Trimming stripped 3 bases from V and 0 bases from J, with 3 bases between. CDR1 and CDR2 (germline): KGHSH, LQKENI. The CDR3 length is 12 residues. Material: naive CD4+ T cells sorted from blood. Subset of the sample: CD45RA+ positively selected. The chain employs TRBV18 and TRBJ2-7; D uncertain. This TCR was recovered from a man between 18 and 35 years old in good health. CDR3 sequence (DNA): TGTGCCAGCTCACCTGACTCCTACGAGCAGTACTTC. It encodes CASSPDSYEQYF.